This passage covers 32 T cell receptor beta chains from one sample sequenced in a study of T-cell memory formation after mild COVID-19. TCRdb re-derived calls from the 5' RACE reads in MiXCR, one entry per CDR3 protein. Here the sample spans 250,000 to 350,000 distinct CDR3 sequences, roughly a fifth being singletons. The sequenced sample consisted of PBMCs or a T cell subset sorted from them (not recorded which). The source of these receptors is a man in his late teens or twenties who had mild COVID-19 (a few samples of this study predate the infection). Cell type and time point are not known.

In its sample, this clonotype was seen a few times. The CDR3, as DNA: TGTGCCAGCAGCTTGTGGCTAGCGGGGGGCGAGCAGTTCTTC. Its translation: CASSLWLAGGEQFF. The gene calls are TRBV5-5 and TRBJ2-1, with TRBD2 identical over 11 bases. In germline, CDR1 is SGHKS, CDR2 YYEKEE (reference sequence). V shed 1 base, J shed 10 bases, and the junction held 4 bases outside the gene matches. This CDR3 is 14 amino acids long.

This clonotype was observed a few times. This CDR3 reads CASSLTTSGVDTQYF. CDR3 DNA sequence: TGTGCCAGCAGCTTAACGACTAGCGGAGTAGATACGCAGTATTTT. This sequence joins TRBV11-2 and TRBJ2-3, with 9 bases identical to TRBD2. Germline V gene data show CDR1 as SGHAT and CDR2 as FQNNGV. V was pared by 2 bases and J by 5 bases, with 5 bases of the junction left unmatched. The CDR3 sequence is 15 residues long.

This chain uses TRBV12-3 or TRBV12-4 with TRBJ2-1; maybe TRBD1 (6 bases). V shed 4 bases and J shed 8 bases, with 12 bases lying between them. This CDR3 is 13 amino acids long. The CDR3 nucleotides read TGTGCCAGCAGTTGGGGGCGGAGCCATGAGCAGTTCTTC. This gives the protein CASSWGRSHEQFF.

This clonotype occurred a few times. This sequence joins TRBV4-2 and TRBJ1-5, with unresolved D. V lost 7 bases to trimming and J lost 5 bases, with 18 bases between them. CDR1 and CDR2 (germline): LGHNA, YNFKEQ. The CDR3 extends over 15 amino acids. The CDR3 sequence: CASTSNRGDDQPQHF. The CDR3 DNA is TGTGCCAGCACCAGTAACAGAGGCGACGATCAGCCCCAGCATTTT.

This clonotype was counted only a few times. The V call is TRBV7-8, the J call TRBJ2-3, with D possibly TRBD2 on 6 matching bases. The CDR3 length is 15 residues. The germline V and J ends were trimmed by 4 bases and 5 bases, with 16 bases remaining between them. CDR1 is SGHVS, CDR2 FQNEAQ, per germline. CDR3 nucleotides: TGTGCCAGCAGCTCGCAGGCGCTGGGGGGAGATACGCAGTATTTT. As protein: CASSSQALGGDTQYF.

J is TRBJ2-2 and V is TRBV3-1; D ambiguous. Germline-derived CDR1 and CDR2 are LGHDT and YNNKEL (reference sequence). The CDR3 sequence is 13 residues long. V lost 7 bases and J 5 bases, leaving 11 bases between the germline ends. The CDR3 sequence: CASTRRRTGELFF. The CDR3 coding sequence is TGTGCCAGCACGAGGCGAAGGACCGGGGAGCTGTTTTTT.

This clonotype showed up just a few times. The chain carries TRBV29-1 and TRBJ2-3; TRBD2 agrees at 7 bases. Trimming at V came to 2 bases and at J to 3 bases, leaving 5 bases not matched to a gene. Germline values: CDR1 SQVTM, CDR2 ANQGSEA. The CDR3 has 14 amino acids. In nucleotides, the CDR3 is TGCAGCGTTGAACCCGCGGGGGAAACAGATACGCAGTATTTT. It yields the protein CSVEPAGETDTQYF.

The chain combines TRBV7-6 with TRBJ1-2; D unclear. Germline assignment: CDR1 SGHVS and CDR2 FNYEAQ. Trimming took 5 bases from V and 4 from J, leaving 14 bases between them. There are 14 residues in the CDR3. CDR3 bases: TGTGCCAGCAGCCCCCACGATGGGTTCTATGGCTACACCTTC. Translation gives CASSPHDGFYGYTF.

The J gene is TRBJ1-1, the V gene TRBV7-9; 8 bases fit TRBD1. Germline CDR1 reads SEHNR; CDR2 reads FQNEAQ (reference sequence). This CDR3 has 15 amino acids. The trim removed 5 bases at V and 5 bases at J, leaving 10 bases unmatched. The chain's CDR3 is CASSISTGVGTEAFF. The CDR3 bases are TGTGCCAGCAGCATTTCGACAGGGGTAGGGACTGAAGCTTTCTTT. The complete variable domain, with remaining parts taken from reference TRBV7-9 and TRBJ1-1, reads DTGVSQNPRHKITKRGQNVTFRCDPISEHNRLYWYRQTLGQGPEFLTYFQNEAQLEKSRLLSDRFSAERPKGSFSTLEIQRTEQGDSAMYLCASSISTGVGTEAFFGQGTRLTVV.

The chain couples TRBV20-1 to TRBJ2-1, with D perhaps assigned TRBD1 or TRBD2 (5 bases each). Germline CDR1 reads DFQATT; CDR2 reads SNEGSKA (reference sequence). This CDR3 has 13 amino acids. V lost 4 bases, J lost 9 bases, and 16 bases lay in between. This CDR3 reads CSANRDLRGEQFF. The CDR3 bases are TGCAGTGCTAACCGGGACCTAAGGGGTGAGCAGTTCTTC.

The sample holds a few counts of this clonotype. The V gene is TRBV6-1, the J gene TRBJ1-2; D not resolved. Trimming took off 1 base at V and 4 bases at J, with 10 bases between the two ends. Germline CDR1 reads MNHNS; CDR2 reads SASEGT. The CDR3 is 14 residues long. The CDR3 spells CASSEDPGAYGYTF. In nucleotides, the CDR3 is TGTGCCAGCAGTGAAGACCCGGGAGCCTATGGCTACACCTTC.

This clonotype was recorded a few times. The chain is built from TRBV20-1 and TRBJ2-2, with D tentatively TRBD1 or TRBD2 (5 bases each). The CDR3 is 13 residues long. Trimming took 6 bases from V and 0 from J, leaving 8 bases between them. CDR1 DFQATT and CDR2 SNEGSKA come from the germline V gene (reference sequence). The CDR3: CSAGTANTGELFF. CDR3 nucleotide sequence: TGCAGTGCAGGGACGGCGAACACCGGGGAGCTGTTTTTT.

The gene calls are TRBV7-2 and TRBJ1-1; D might be TRBD1 (5 bases). Germline CDR1 is SGHTA and CDR2 is FQGNSA. This CDR3 is 16 amino acids long. Trimming left V 6 bases short and J 0 bases short, with 17 bases between. The CDR3: CASSRGLTEVNTEAFF. The CDR3 DNA reads TGTGCCAGCAGTAGGGGACTGACCGAGGTGAACACTGAAGCTTTCTTT.

The rearrangement joins TRBV5-1 to TRBJ1-4; a weak D match, TRBD1 (6 bases). There are 17 residues in the CDR3. Trimming took 0 bases from V and 6 from J, leaving 18 bases between them. The germline gives CDR1 SGHRS, CDR2 YFSETQ. CDR3 nucleotide sequence: TGCGCCAGCAGCTTGGCCCTGCGGGGCAGGGGATATGAAAAACTGTTTTTT. Translated, it gives CASSLALRGRGYEKLFF.

This clonotype was recorded a few times. V and J are TRBV6-5 and TRBJ1-2; D is uncertain. From germline, CDR1 is MNHEY and CDR2 SVGAGI. The CDR3 length is 14 residues. Trimming stripped 2 bases from V and 4 bases from J, with 11 bases between. CDR3 coding DNA: TGTGCCAGCAGTTACGAAAGGACGAGCTATGGCTACACCTTC. Translated: CASSYERTSYGYTF.

This clonotype was seen only a few times. The chain uses TRBV20-1 and TRBJ1-1; 7 nucleotides align to TRBD1. Germline CDR1 DFQATT, CDR2 SNEGSKA (reference sequence). V was clipped by 2 bases and J by 0 bases; unmatched bases: 6. The CDR3 sequence is 15 residues long. The CDR3 DNA reads TGCAGTGCTAGACCCACACAGGGGATGAACACTGAAGCTTTCTTT. Protein sequence: CSARPTQGMNTEAFF.

This clonotype was picked up a small number of times. The V and J genes are TRBV7-6 and TRBJ1-2; no definite D call. Germline V gives CDR1 SGHVS, CDR2 FNYEAQ. V was shortened by 3 bases and J by 4 bases, with 9 bases between the two germline ends. The CDR3 extends over 13 amino acids. The CDR3 here is CASSFHGFYGYTF. CDR3 nucleotides: TGTGCCAGCAGCTTTCACGGGTTCTATGGCTACACCTTC.

Many counts were recorded for this clonotype. V gene TRBV4-3 combines with J gene TRBJ2-2, with TRBD1 matching 9 bases. V was pared by 1 base and J by 2 bases, with 5 bases of the junction left unmatched. The CDR3 totals 17 residues. The germline CDR1 and CDR2 sequences are LGHNA and YSLEER. The CDR3 DNA reads as TGCGCCAGCAGCCAAGGAACAGGGGGCGCAAACACCGGGGAGCTGTTTTTT. Translating gives CASSQGTGGANTGELFF.

The gene calls are TRBV20-1 and TRBJ1-1, with no clear D. V was trimmed by 7 bases and J by 8 bases, leaving 20 bases between them. The CDR3 runs 13 residues. Germline V gives CDR1 DFQATT, CDR2 SNEGSKA (reference sequence). The DNA of the CDR3 is TGCAGTGTTACGGCGTTCGAGGCGAGGGAAGCTTTCTTT. Residues: CSVTAFEAREAFF.

The chain has TRBV20-1 and TRBJ2-2, with a tentative D call TRBD1 (6 bases). Germline CDR1 DFQATT, CDR2 SNEGSKA (reference sequence). The CDR3 is 14 amino acids. Trimming removed 3 bases from V and 5 bases from J, with 13 bases in between. The DNA for the CDR3 is TGCAGTGCTAGTACGGCCAGGGGAACCGGGGAGCTGTTTTTT. Translation: CSASTARGTGELFF.

The sample holds a few counts of this clonotype. This chain connects TRBV12-3 or TRBV12-4 to TRBJ2-1; no clear D gene. The CDR3 sequence is 15 residues long. Deletions cut 5 bases from V and 5 bases from J, with 16 bases between. The CDR3 DNA follows: TGTGCCAGCAGTCCCGACTCATTCCCCCACAATGAGCAGTTCTTC. Protein product: CASSPDSFPHNEQFF.

In this sample, this clonotype turned up a few times. This chain joins TRBV19 and TRBJ1-5; D uncertain. Deletions cut 0 bases from V and 1 base from J, with 10 bases between. This CDR3 has 16 residues. Germline-derived CDR1 and CDR2 are LNHDA and SQIVND (reference sequence). In DNA form, the CDR3 reads TGTGCCAGTAGTATAGATAGCAGTTTGAGCAATCAGCCCCAGCATTTT. It translates to CASSIDSSLSNQPQHF. Filled out from reference TRBV19 and TRBJ1-5, the complete variable domain reads DGGITQSPKYLFRKEGQNVTLSCEQNLNHDAMYWYRQDPGQGLRLIYYSQIVNDFQKGDIAEGYSVSREKKESFPLTVTSAQKNPTAFYLCASSIDSSLSNQPQHFGDGTRLSIL.

V gene TRBV27 combines with J gene TRBJ1-1; TRBD1 is a possible D gene (5 bases). Germline-derived CDR1 and CDR2 are MNHEY and SMNVEV (reference sequence). This CDR3 has 13 amino acids. V was shortened by 3 bases and J by 11 bases, with 16 bases between the two germline ends. The CDR3 DNA sequence: TGTGCCAGCAGTTTCGGGAGGGGAGGGAATGCTTTCTTT. Residues: CASSFGRGGNAFF.

In this sample, this clonotype turned up a few times. This chain links TRBV4-1 with TRBJ2-3; D may be TRBD2 (5 bases). This CDR3 is 14 amino acids long. V lost 5 bases and J lost 5, with 14 bases in between. The germline gives CDR1 MGHRA, CDR2 YSYEKL. CDR3 protein: CASSAIRGLDTQYF. The CDR3 DNA reads as TGCGCCAGCAGCGCCATCAGAGGGTTAGATACGCAGTATTTT.

This clonotype was found a few times. The chain uses TRBV12-3 or TRBV12-4 and TRBJ1-2, with 7 positions matching TRBD1. The V segment lost 7 bases and the J segment 6 bases; nucleotides outside the gene matches: 8. This CDR3 comprises 13 residues. The CDR3 protein is CASTFGTVDGYTF. The CDR3 nucleotides read TGTGCCAGCACCTTTGGGACAGTCGATGGCTACACCTTC.

The gene calls are TRBV3-1 and TRBJ1-1; 7 bases fit TRBD1. Germline CDR1 and CDR2: LGHDT and YNNKEL (reference sequence). The CDR3 runs to 15 residues. Germline trimming cut 3 bases from V and 7 bases from J; bases unmatched to any gene: 11. CDR3 protein: CASSHFGRGGGEAFF. Written as DNA, the CDR3 is TGTGCCAGCAGCCATTTTGGCAGGGGGGGCGGTGAAGCTTTCTTT.

CDR3 bases: TGTGCCAGCAGTGAGAGAGGGTTCCTCGCCACTGAAGCTTTCTTT. Translated, it gives CASSERGFLATEAFF. V is TRBV6-1 and J is TRBJ1-1; D not resolved. CDR1 MNHNS and CDR2 SASEGT come from the germline V gene. The CDR3 consists of 15 residues. V was shortened by 3 bases and J by 4 bases, with 15 bases between the two germline ends.

The chain links TRBV12-3 or TRBV12-4 to TRBJ1-5; maybe TRBD1 (6 bases). The CDR3 runs 17 residues. V was shortened by 5 bases and J by 2 bases, with 19 bases between the two germline ends. The CDR3 sequence is CASSPTRGRVGNQPQHF. CDR3 in DNA: TGTGCCAGCAGTCCGACCAGGGGCAGGGTGGGCAATCAGCCCCAGCATTTT.

The rearrangement links TRBV20-1 to TRBJ2-7; the match to TRBD2 covers 7 bases. The germline V gene has CDR1 DFQATT and CDR2 SNEGSKA (reference sequence). J lost 5 bases, V lost 2 bases, and 6 bases had no gene match. This CDR3 region has 13 residues. The CDR3 DNA sequence: TGCAGTGCTAGACCATCCGGGAGGCACGAGCAGTACTTC. This encodes CSARPSGRHEQYF.

The genes are TRBV15 and TRBJ1-6, with D perhaps TRBD1 (5 bases). The CDR3 loop spans 17 amino acids. The V and J ends lost 3 bases and 0 bases respectively, with 12 bases between them. CDR1 is LNHNV and CDR2 is YYDKDF in the germline V gene (reference sequence). The CDR3 spells CATSSRDRSSYNSPLHF. CDR3 nucleotide sequence: TGTGCCACCAGCAGCCGGGACCGGAGCTCCTATAATTCACCCCTCCACTTT.

The genes are TRBV15 and TRBJ1-2; D might be TRBD1 (6 bases). CDR1 LNHNV and CDR2 YYDKDF come from the germline V gene (reference sequence). Trimming shortened V by 1 base and J by 3 bases, and 9 bases separated the two germline ends. This CDR3 contains 14 residues. The CDR3 reads CATSRGTDDYGYTF. The CDR3 DNA reads TGTGCCACCAGCAGAGGGACAGACGACTATGGCTACACCTTC.

This clonotype was seen a few times. The chain uses TRBV5-6 and TRBJ1-1, with D perhaps matching TRBD1 (6 bases). Germline-derived CDR1 and CDR2 are SGHDT and YYEEEE. Trimming shortened V by 7 bases and J by 2 bases, and 15 bases separated the two germline ends. CDR3 length equals 14 residues. CDR3 sequence reads: CASRKGGFNTEAFF. DNA for the CDR3: TGTGCCAGCCGCAAGGGGGGCTTTAACACTGAAGCTTTCTTT.